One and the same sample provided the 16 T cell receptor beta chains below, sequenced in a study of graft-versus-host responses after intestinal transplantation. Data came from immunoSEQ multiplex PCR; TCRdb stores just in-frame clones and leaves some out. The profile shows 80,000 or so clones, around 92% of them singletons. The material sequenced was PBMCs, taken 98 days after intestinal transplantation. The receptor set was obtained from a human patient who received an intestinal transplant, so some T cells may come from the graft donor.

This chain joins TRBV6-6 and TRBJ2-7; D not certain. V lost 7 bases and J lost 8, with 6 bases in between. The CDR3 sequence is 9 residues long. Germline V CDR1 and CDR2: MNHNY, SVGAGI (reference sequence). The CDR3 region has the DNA TGTGCCAGCATTAACCAGCAGTACTTC. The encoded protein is CASINQQYF.

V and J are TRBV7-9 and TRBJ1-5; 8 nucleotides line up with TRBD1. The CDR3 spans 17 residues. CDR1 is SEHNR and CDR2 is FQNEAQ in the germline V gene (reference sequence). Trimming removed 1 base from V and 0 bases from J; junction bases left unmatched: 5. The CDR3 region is CASSLGDRTYSNQPQHF. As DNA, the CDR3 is TGTGCCAGCAGCTTAGGGGACAGGACTTATAGCAATCAGCCCCAGCATTTT.

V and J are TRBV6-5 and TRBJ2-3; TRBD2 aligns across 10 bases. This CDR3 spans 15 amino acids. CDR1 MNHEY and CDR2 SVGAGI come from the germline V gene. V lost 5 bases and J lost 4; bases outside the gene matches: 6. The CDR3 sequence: CASSISGGRSDTQYF. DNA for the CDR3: TGTGCCAGCAGTATTAGCGGGGGGCGTTCAGATACGCAGTATTTT.

CDR3 sequence reads: CASSLTGALANYGYTF. For the CDR3, the DNA is TGTGCCAGCAGCTTAACAGGGGCCCTAGCTAACTATGGCTACACCTTC. The V call is TRBV7-9, the J call TRBJ1-2, with 7 bases lining up with TRBD1. This CDR3 region has 16 residues. In germline, CDR1 is SEHNR, CDR2 FQNEAQ (reference sequence). V lost 2 bases, J lost 0 bases, and 6 bases stayed unmatched.

CDR3 protein: CAISESLGTRAKNIQYF. The CDR3 nucleotides read TGTGCCATCAGTGAGTCGTTGGGGACTAGAGCCAAAAACATTCAGTACTTC. The V and J genes are TRBV10-3 and TRBJ2-4; 8 nucleotides line up with TRBD2. This CDR3 comprises 17 residues. Looked up from germline, CDR1 is ENHRY and CDR2 is SYGVKD. Germline trimming cut 0 bases from V and 0 bases from J; bases unmatched to any gene: 4.

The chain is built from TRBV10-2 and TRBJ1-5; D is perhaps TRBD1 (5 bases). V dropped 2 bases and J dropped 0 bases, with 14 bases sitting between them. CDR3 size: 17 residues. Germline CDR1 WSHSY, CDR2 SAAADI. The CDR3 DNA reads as TGCGCCAGCAGTGAGACTAAGACAGAGTTTAGCAATCAGCCCCAGCATTTT. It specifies CASSETKTEFSNQPQHF.

The DNA of the CDR3 is TGTGCCAGCAGCGTAGGAGTAGCGGGAGACGTAACAGATACGCAGTATTTT. It encodes CASSVGVAGDVTDTQYF. The J gene is TRBJ2-3, the V gene TRBV9, with 9 bases matching TRBD2. The CDR3 runs 17 residues. CDR1 and CDR2 (germline): SGDLS, YYNGEE. Losses at the gene ends were 0 bases for V and 3 bases for J; bases not matched to a gene: 8.

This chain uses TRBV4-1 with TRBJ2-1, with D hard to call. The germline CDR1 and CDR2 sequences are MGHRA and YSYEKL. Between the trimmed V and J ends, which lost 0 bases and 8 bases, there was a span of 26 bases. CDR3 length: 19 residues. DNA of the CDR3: TGCGCCAGCAGCCAAGAAAACCACCAGAGCGTGGGTCTCGGTTATGAGCAGTTCTTC. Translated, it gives CASSQENHQSVGLGYEQFF.

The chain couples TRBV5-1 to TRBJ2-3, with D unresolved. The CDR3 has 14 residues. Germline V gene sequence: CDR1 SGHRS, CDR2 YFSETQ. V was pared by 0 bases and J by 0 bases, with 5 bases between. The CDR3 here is CASSLGRSTDTQYF. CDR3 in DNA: TGCGCCAGCAGCTTGGGACGGAGCACAGATACGCAGTATTTT.

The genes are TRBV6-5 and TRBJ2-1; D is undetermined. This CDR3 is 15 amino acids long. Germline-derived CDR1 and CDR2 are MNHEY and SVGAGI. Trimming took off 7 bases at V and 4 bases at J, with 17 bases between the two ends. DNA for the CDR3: TGTGCCAGCAACCTCCCACGGGTGCCGTACAATGAGCAGTTCTTC. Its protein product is CASNLPRVPYNEQFF.

CDR3 protein: CASSEGPGGYEQYF. The CDR3 region has the DNA TGTGCCAGCAGTGAAGGGCCCGGGGGCTACGAGCAGTACTTC. The chain recombines TRBV25-1 with TRBJ2-7; D may be TRBD2 (6 bases). The CDR3 runs 14 residues. The ends were cut back, 2 bases at V and 3 bases at J, with 11 bases in the middle. Germline assignment: CDR1 MGHDK and CDR2 SYGVNS.

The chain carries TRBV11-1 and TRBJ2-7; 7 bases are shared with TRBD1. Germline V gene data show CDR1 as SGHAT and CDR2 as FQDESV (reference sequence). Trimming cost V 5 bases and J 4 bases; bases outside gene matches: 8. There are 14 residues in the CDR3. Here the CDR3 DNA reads TGTGCCAGCAGCCCACCGGGACAGATGTACGAGCAGTACTTC. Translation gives CASSPPGQMYEQYF.

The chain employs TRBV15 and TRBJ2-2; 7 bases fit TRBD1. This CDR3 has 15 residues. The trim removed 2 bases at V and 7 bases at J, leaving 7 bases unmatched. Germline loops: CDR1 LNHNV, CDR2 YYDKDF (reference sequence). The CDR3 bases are TGTGCCACCAGCAGATTTCGACAGGGTGACGGGGAGCTGTTTTTT. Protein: CATSRFRQGDGELFF.

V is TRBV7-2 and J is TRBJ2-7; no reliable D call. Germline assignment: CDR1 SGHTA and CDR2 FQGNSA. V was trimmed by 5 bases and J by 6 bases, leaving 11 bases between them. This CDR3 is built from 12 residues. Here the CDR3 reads CASSAPSPEQYF. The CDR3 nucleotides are TGTGCCAGCAGCGCGCCGTCCCCCGAGCAGTACTTC.

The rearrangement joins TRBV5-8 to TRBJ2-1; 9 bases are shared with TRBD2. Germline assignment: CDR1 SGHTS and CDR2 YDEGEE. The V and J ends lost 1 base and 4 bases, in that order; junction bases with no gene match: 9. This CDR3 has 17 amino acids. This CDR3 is CASSLLTREGLYNEQFF. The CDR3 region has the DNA TGTGCCAGCAGCTTGTTGACGCGGGAGGGCCTATACAATGAGCAGTTCTTC.

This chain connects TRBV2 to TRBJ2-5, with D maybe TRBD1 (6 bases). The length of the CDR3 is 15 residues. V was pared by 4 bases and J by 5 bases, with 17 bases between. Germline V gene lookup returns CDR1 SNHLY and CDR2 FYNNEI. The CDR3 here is CASSADRSKRETQYF. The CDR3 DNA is TGTGCCAGCAGTGCCGACAGGTCGAAGAGGGAGACCCAGTACTTC.